This TCR beta chain was captured by sequencing in a study of blood T cell repertoires in COVID-19. As originally analysed: Nucleated cell number was recorded as an estimate derived from reference gene primer amplification. The protocol was immunoSEQ multiplex PCR, while the TCRdb copy is restricted to in-frame clones and leaves out a portion. That table supplies the V and J calls and clone size; D and trimming were determined from the DNA. The sample has over 250,000 clones, more than 85% seen once. V gave up 4 bases and J gave up 2 bases; unmatched junction bases: 19. The CDR3 is 19 amino acids. Germline values: CDR1 SGHNT, CDR2 YYREEE (reference sequence).

The clonotype comes from a person in their late teens or twenties with COVID-19, enrolled during active disease. The chain joins TRBV5-4 to TRBJ2-5; 8 nucleotides match TRBD2. Sequencing was performed on peripheral blood. The CDR3 sequence is CASSPQYRGASGPQETQYF. The CDR3 DNA is TGTGCCAGCAGCCCACAATATCGCGGGGCTAGCGGGCCGCAAGAGACCCAGTACTTC.